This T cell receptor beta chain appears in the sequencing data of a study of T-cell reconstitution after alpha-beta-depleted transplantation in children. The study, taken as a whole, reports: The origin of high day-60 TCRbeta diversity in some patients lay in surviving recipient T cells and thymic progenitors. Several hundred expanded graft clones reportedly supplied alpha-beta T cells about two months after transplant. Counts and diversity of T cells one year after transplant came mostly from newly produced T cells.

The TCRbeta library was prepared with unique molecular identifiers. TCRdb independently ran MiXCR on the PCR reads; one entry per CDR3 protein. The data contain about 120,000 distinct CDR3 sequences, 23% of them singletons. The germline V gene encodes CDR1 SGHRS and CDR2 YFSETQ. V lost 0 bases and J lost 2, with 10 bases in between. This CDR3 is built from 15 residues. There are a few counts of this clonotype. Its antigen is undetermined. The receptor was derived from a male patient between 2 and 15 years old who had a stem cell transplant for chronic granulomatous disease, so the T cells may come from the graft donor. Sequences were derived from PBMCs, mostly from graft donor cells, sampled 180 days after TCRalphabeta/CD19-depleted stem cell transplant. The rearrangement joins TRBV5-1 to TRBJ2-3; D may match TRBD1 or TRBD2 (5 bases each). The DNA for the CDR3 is TGCGCCAGCAGCTTGGGAGGGACGACCACAGATACGCAGTATTTT. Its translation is CASSLGGTTTDTQYF.